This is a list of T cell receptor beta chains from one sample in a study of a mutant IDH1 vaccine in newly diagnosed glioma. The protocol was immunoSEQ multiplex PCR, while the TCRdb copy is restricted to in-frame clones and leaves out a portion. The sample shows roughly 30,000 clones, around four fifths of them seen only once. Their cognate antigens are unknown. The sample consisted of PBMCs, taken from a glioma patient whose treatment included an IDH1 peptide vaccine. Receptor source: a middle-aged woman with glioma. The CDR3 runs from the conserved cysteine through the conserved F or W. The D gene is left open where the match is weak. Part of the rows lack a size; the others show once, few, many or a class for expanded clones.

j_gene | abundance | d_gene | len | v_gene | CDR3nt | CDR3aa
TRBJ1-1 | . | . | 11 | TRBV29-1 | TGCAGCGTCCCTTGGGAAGCTGAAGCTTTCTTT | CSVPWEAEAFF
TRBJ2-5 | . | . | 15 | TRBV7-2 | TGTGCCAGCAGCTTAGCGCTGACAGCTCAAGAGACCCAGTACTTC | CASSLALTAQETQYF
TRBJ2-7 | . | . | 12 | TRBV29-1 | TGCAGCGTTGCCAGCGGACCCTACGAGCAGTACTTC | CSVASGPYEQYF
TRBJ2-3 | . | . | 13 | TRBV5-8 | TGTGCCAGCAGCTCCCGGGGCACAGATACGCAGTATTTT | CASSSRGTDTQYF
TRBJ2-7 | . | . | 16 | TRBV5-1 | TGCGCCAGCAGCTTGGAATCCAGCGTGACATCCTACGAGCAGTACTTC | CASSLESSVTSYEQYF
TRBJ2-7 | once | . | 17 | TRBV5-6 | TGTGCCAGCAGCTTGGCCTATGGGGGGACAGTACCCTACGAGCAGTACTTC | CASSLAYGGTVPYEQYF
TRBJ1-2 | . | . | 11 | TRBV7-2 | TGTGGGACGACGGCTAACTATGGCTACACCTTC | CGTTANYGYTF
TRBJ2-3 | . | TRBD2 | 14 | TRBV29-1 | TGCAGCGTCGCGGGGGGGACAGTCACAGATACGCAGTATTTT | CSVAGGTVTDTQYF
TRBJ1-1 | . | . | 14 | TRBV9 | TGTGCCAGCAGCGTAGCTCTGGGGGTGAGCCGAGCTTTCTTT | CASSVALGVSRAFF
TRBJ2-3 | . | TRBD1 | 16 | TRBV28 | TGTGCCAGCAGTGGTATAGGTACAGGGGACACAGATACGCAGTATTTT | CASSGIGTGDTDTQYF
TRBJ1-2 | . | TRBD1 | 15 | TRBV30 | TGTGCCTGGAGTGTACAGGGGAGAAGTTTGGGCGGCTACACCTTC | CAWSVQGRSLGGYTF
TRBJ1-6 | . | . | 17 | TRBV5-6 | TGTGCCAGCAGCTTGGATCCGGGGGGCTCCTATAATTCACCCCTCCACTTT | CASSLDPGGSYNSPLHF
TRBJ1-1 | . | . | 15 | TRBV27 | TGTGCCAGCAGTCCGCATGGGGAGAGGAACACTGAAGCTTTCTTT | CASSPHGERNTEAFF
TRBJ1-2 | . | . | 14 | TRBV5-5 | TGTGCCAGCAGCTCGGCAGGGCAGGGCTATGGCTACACCTTC | CASSSAGQGYGYTF
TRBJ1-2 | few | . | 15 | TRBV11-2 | TGTGCCAGCAGCTTAGGGGGGCGGGGAACCTATGGCTACACCTTC | CASSLGGRGTYGYTF
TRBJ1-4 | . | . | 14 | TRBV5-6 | TGTGCCAGCAGCGGAGGGGGGGCTAATGAAAAACTGTTTTTT | CASSGGGANEKLFF
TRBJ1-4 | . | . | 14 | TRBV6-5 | TGTGCCAGCAGTAACAGCCCAACTAATGAAAAACTGTTTTTT | CASSNSPTNEKLFF
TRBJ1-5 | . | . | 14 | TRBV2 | TGTGCCAGCAGTCGACAGGTTAGCAATCAGCCCCAGCATTTT | CASSRQVSNQPQHF
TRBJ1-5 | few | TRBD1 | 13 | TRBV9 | TGTGCCAGCAGCCTGGGACAGGGTCCGCCCCAGCATTTT | CASSLGQGPPQHF
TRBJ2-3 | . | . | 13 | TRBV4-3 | TGCGCCAGCAGCCAAGAGGGCGTGGATACGCAGTATTTT | CASSQEGVDTQYF
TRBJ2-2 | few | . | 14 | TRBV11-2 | TGTGCCAGCAGCTTAGGGTGGGGCACCGGGGAGCTGTTTTTT | CASSLGWGTGELFF
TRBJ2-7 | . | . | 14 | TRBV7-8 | TGTGCCAGCAGCTTGCTAGCCCGGACCTACGAGCAGTACTTC | CASSLLARTYEQYF
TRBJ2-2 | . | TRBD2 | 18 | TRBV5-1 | TGCGCCAGCAGCTTGGGGACTAGCGGGGGGGCCTTCACCGGGGAGCTGTTTTTT | CASSLGTSGGAFTGELFF
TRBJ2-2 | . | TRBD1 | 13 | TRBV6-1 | TGTGCCAGCAGTAGTTTAAGGGGGCTGGAGCTGTTTTTT | CASSSLRGLELFF
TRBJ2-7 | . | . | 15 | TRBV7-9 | TGTGCCAGCAGCATCCCTAGGGCCTATAGTTACGAGCAGTACTTC | CASSIPRAYSYEQYF
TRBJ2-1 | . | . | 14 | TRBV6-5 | TGTGCCACCTCCGGAGGGGGGTCCTACAATGAGCAGTTCTTC | CATSGGGSYNEQFF
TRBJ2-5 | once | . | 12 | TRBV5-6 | TGTGCCAGCAGCCCCCGATGGGAGACCCAGTACTTC | CASSPRWETQYF
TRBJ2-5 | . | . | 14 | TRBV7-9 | TGTGCCAGCAGCCCGGGACTTTCCCAAGAGACCCAGTACTTC | CASSPGLSQETQYF
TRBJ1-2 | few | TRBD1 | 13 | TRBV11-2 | TGTGCCAGCAGCTCGGACAGGACCTATGGCTACACCTTC | CASSSDRTYGYTF
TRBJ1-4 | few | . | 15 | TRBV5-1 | TGCGCCAGTCAGAGGACGGGCGCAACTAATGAAAAACTGTTTTTT | CASQRTGATNEKLFF
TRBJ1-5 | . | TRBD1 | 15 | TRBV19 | TGTGCCAGTAGTTTGGACAGGGAGGGCAATCAGCCCCAGCATTTT | CASSLDREGNQPQHF
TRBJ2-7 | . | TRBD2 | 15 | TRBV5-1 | TGCGCCAGCAGCGGCGACTCTAGCGGGGCCTACGAGCAGTACTTC | CASSGDSSGAYEQYF
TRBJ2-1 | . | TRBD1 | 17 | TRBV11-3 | TGTGCCAGCAGCTTAGGCGTGGACCGGACAGGCAAAAATGAGCAGTTCTTC | CASSLGVDRTGKNEQFF